This T cell receptor beta chain was identified in a study of beta chain features in type 1 diabetes. The V and J ends lost 2 bases and 3 bases, in that order; junction bases with no gene match: 10. There are 16 residues in the CDR3. CDR1 is SEHNR, CDR2 FQNEAQ, per germline (reference sequence). Of the isolated RNA, all was reverse transcribed, and so the sequenced material was expressed TCRB transcripts. The assay was immunoSEQ multiplex PCR, and TCRdb's table has in-frame clones only and misses some. The sample lists 810,000 or so clones, roughly 16% occurring once. The sequencing sample was made of naive CD4+ T cells from blood. The rearrangement joins TRBV7-9 to TRBJ2-7, with 7 bases that match TRBD2. This clonotype originated in a woman between 18 and 29 years old in good health. The CDR3 is CASSLTGLADRYEQYF. The CDR3 DNA reads as TGTGCCAGCAGCTTAACGGGGCTAGCGGACCGCTACGAGCAGTACTTC.